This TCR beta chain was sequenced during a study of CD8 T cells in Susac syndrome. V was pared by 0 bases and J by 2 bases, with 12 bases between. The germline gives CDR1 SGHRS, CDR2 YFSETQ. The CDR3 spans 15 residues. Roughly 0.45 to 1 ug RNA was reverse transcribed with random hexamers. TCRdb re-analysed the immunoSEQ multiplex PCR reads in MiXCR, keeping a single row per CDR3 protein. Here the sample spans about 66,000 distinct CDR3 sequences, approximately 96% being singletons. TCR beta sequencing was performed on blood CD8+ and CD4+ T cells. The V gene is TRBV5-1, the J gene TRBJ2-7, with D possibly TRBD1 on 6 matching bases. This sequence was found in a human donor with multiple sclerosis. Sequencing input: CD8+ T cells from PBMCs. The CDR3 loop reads CASSLESGAPYEQYF. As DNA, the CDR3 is TGCGCCAGCAGCTTGGAATCAGGGGCCCCCTACGAGCAGTACTTC.